This TCR beta chain emerged from a study of beta chain features in type 1 diabetes. General study findings and limits: Significant though moderate, a shortening of TCRB CDR3s appeared in all four CD4+ subsets of Type 1 diabetes patients. For patients, the naive, central memory and Treg TCRB repertoires appeared more alike than for healthy donors. Equally in patients and controls, shorter templates might have been favored by PCR.

This clone showed up just a few times. Antigen specificity is unknown. Sequenced material consisted of expressed TCRB transcripts (all of the isolated RNA was reverse transcribed). Approximately 3.6 million reads per sample on average were obtained from naive, central memory and regulatory T cell samples. Produced via immunoSEQ multiplex PCR; TCRdb's table is partial and in-frame only. The table shows about 660,000 clones, with around 15% occurring only once. Germline values: CDR1 SEHNR, CDR2 FQNEAQ (reference sequence). Trimming took 5 bases from V and 7 from J, leaving 9 bases between them. This CDR3 has 11 residues. Sorted cells reached over 95% purity in every population.

The sequenced material came from naive CD4+ T cells from blood. The chain employs TRBV7-9 and TRBJ2-7; D gene ambiguous. The clonotype was recovered from a man younger than 35 with type 1 diabetes. DNA for the CDR3: TGTGCCAGCAGCCCTTACTGGGAGCAGTACTTC. Encoded protein: CASSPYWEQYF.